The text below deals with one TCR beta chain. The antigen remains undetermined. This record comes from a study of cytomegalovirus exposure and HLA in healthy donors. The overall study: Of more than 350 genotyped donors, around 84% clustered with self-reported Caucasian donors.

This CDR3 comprises 13 residues. V lost 5 bases and J 2 bases, leaving 10 bases between the germline ends. The germline CDR1 and CDR2 sequences are SGHVS and FNYEAQ. General study findings and limits: In a later analysis, specific HLA alleles were associated with 15,000 or so TCR beta sequences at a 0.05 false discovery rate. Evidence from a later analysis indicated that most CMV-associated TCR beta chains looked HLA-restricted. It has been reported that TCR beta sequences accurately predicted the HLA-A and HLA-B alleles of most subjects.

PCR used 60 Vbeta primers and 13 Jbeta primers. Libraries were prepared by immunoSEQ multiplex PCR; TCRdb keeps only in-frame clonotypes and omits some of them. The sample shows a few hundred thousand clones, under 90% of them seen only once. The receptor was isolated from a girl aged 2 to 9 in good health and CMV-seronegative. This rearrangement joins TRBV7-6 to TRBJ2-7; no clear D gene. Input material: PBMCs. For the CDR3, the DNA is TGTGCCAGCAGCGAAAGCCCGACCTACGAGCAGTACTTC. As protein: CASSESPTYEQYF.